The 29 T cell receptor beta chains in this list originate from one sample, sequenced in a study of blood T cells in healthy people across ages. The use of a sample-barcoded 5' primer and a J-beta primer mix characterized a second PCR of roughly 7 to 11 cycles. TCRdb recomputed calls from the 5' RACE reads with MiXCR, one row per CDR3 protein. The sample contains hundreds of thousands of distinct CDR3 sequences, under 65% of which appear only once. The specimen was blood. The receptors derive from a man aged 60-69 years in good health.

The sample holds a few counts of this clonotype. This chain joins TRBV12-3 or TRBV12-4 and TRBJ2-5; no reliable D call. Trimming took off 3 bases at V and 1 base at J, with 9 bases between the two ends. The CDR3 has 14 residues. The DNA of the CDR3 is TGTGCCAGCAGTTTTTCTAGGGCCCAAGAGACCCAGTACTTC. Its translation: CASSFSRAQETQYF.

J is TRBJ2-1 and V is TRBV2; 7 bases fit TRBD1. With 8 bases clipped from V and 7 bases from J, the junction kept 11 bases outside the gene matches. Germline V gene lookup returns CDR1 SNHLY and CDR2 FYNNEI. This CDR3 spans 14 amino acids. CDR3 DNA: TGTGCCAGCCGCGAGGGCAGGGGGATGAATGAGCAGTTCTTC. This gives the protein CASREGRGMNEQFF.

The rearrangement joins TRBV3-1 to TRBJ2-1; D gene unclear. This CDR3 is 11 amino acids long. The ends were cut back, 0 bases at V and 9 bases at J, with 3 bases in the middle. Germline V lookup: CDR1 LGHDT, CDR2 YNNKEL (reference sequence). CDR3 sequence reads: CASSQDVEQFF. CDR3 DNA: TGTGCCAGCAGCCAAGATGTTGAGCAGTTCTTC.

This chain uses TRBV6-6 with TRBJ2-3; possible D gene TRBD1, 5 bases. This CDR3 is 17 amino acids long. Trimming took off 0 bases at V and 2 bases at J, with 15 bases between the two ends. Germline V CDR1 and CDR2: MNHNY, SVGAGI (reference sequence). The CDR3 sequence: CASSYSSRAPTTDTQYF. The DNA of the CDR3 is TGTGCCAGCAGTTACTCGAGCAGGGCACCGACCACAGATACGCAGTATTTT.

The V gene is TRBV7-9, the J gene TRBJ2-5; 9 bases map to TRBD2. The J call may be faulty, since TRBJ2-7 better matches the DNA end. CDR3 size: 14 residues. The germline V gene encodes CDR1 SEHNR and CDR2 FQNEAQ (reference sequence). The CDR3: CASSPSGEVYEQYF. Written as DNA, the CDR3 is TGTGCCAGCAGCCCTAGCGGGGAGGTATACGAGCAGTACTTC.

This chain uses TRBV29-1 with TRBJ1-1, with D tentatively TRBD1 (6 bases). This CDR3 has 13 residues. In germline, CDR1 is SQVTM, CDR2 ANQGSEA. Trimming stripped 7 bases from V and 5 bases from J, with 17 bases between. Here the CDR3 reads CSGAQGGETEAFF. CDR3 sequence (DNA): TGCAGCGGCGCACAGGGAGGTGAGACTGAAGCTTTCTTT. Looking up the rest from reference TRBV29-1 and TRBJ1-1 gives the full variable domain: SAVISQKPSRDICQRGTSLTIQCQVDSQVTMMFWYRQQPGQSLTLIATANQGSEATYESGFVIDKFPISRPNLTFSTLTVSNMSPEDSSIYLCSGAQGGETEAFFGQGTRLTVV.

This clonotype has a handful of counts. The genes are TRBV7-2 and TRBJ2-3, with D hard to call. The CDR3 sequence is 16 residues long. Germline V gene sequence: CDR1 SGHTA, CDR2 FQGNSA. Trimming stripped 5 bases from V and 0 bases from J, with 15 bases between. The CDR3 loop reads CASSKFLRTSTDTQYF. The DNA for the CDR3 is TGTGCCAGCAGCAAGTTTCTCCGCACTAGCACAGATACGCAGTATTTT. The entire variable domain, with the rest obtained from reference TRBV7-2 and TRBJ2-3, is as follows: GAGVSQSPSNKVTEKGKDVELRCDPISGHTALYWYRQSLGQGLEFLIYFQGNSAPDKSGLPSDRFSAERTGGSVSTLTIQRTQQEDSAVYLCASSKFLRTSTDTQYFGPGTRLTVL.

V and J are TRBV6-5 and TRBJ2-1; tentatively, D is TRBD1 (5 bases). The CDR3 has 14 amino acids. The V gene's germline CDR1 is MNHEY and CDR2 SVGAGI. Trimming shortened V by 2 bases and J by 3 bases, and 8 bases separated the two germline ends. CDR3 residues: CASSYRGSYNEQFF. The DNA for the CDR3 is TGTGCCAGCAGTTACAGGGGCAGCTACAATGAGCAGTTCTTC.

This clonotype was seen only a few times. The chain uses TRBV29-1 and TRBJ2-5; a possible D gene is TRBD1 (6 bases). The CDR3 sequence is 13 residues long. The V end was cut by 4 bases, the J end by 4 bases, with 13 bases between. Germline CDR1 SQVTM, CDR2 ANQGSEA. The CDR3 reads CSVGDRLGETQYF. Written as DNA, the CDR3 is TGCAGCGTTGGAGACAGGTTGGGAGAGACCCAGTACTTC.

This clonotype was seen a few times. CDR3 residues: CASSEALGLGREQFF. The DNA of the CDR3 is TGTGCCAGCAGTGAAGCGCTAGGACTAGGACGTGAGCAGTTCTTC. The chain is built from TRBV2 and TRBJ2-1; 7 positions match TRBD2. From germline, CDR1 is SNHLY and CDR2 FYNNEI. The CDR3 loop spans 15 amino acids. The trim removed 0 bases at V and 9 bases at J, leaving 8 bases unmatched.

The V gene is TRBV29-1, the J gene TRBJ2-1; no reliable D call. Trimming pared 3 bases from V and 1 base from J, leaving 13 bases between. The CDR3 has 15 amino acids. Germline V gives CDR1 SQVTM, CDR2 ANQGSEA. The CDR3 spells CSVDVPNASYNEQFF. The DNA for the CDR3 is TGCAGCGTTGATGTCCCTAACGCGTCCTACAATGAGCAGTTCTTC.

This clonotype showed up just a few times. This rearrangement joins TRBV7-2 to TRBJ2-1, with 12 bases fitting TRBD2. V gave up 2 bases and J gave up 3 bases; unmatched junction bases: 5. CDR3 size: 17 residues. Germline CDR1 reads SGHTA; CDR2 reads FQGNSA. CDR3 loop: CASSLTWTSGIYNEQFF. The DNA of the CDR3 is TGTGCCAGCAGCTTAACCTGGACTAGCGGGATCTACAATGAGCAGTTCTTC.

This clonotype was detected only once. The chain is built from TRBV9 and TRBJ2-2; D unresolved. V gave up 4 bases and J gave up 7 bases, with 8 bases separating them. This CDR3 is 12 amino acids long. Germline V gene data show CDR1 as SGDLS and CDR2 as YYNGEE. The CDR3 DNA is TGTGCCAGCAGCCTCGATTTCGGGGAGCTGTTTTTT. This gives the protein CASSLDFGELFF.

The chain employs TRBV2 and TRBJ2-3; D uncertain. The CDR3 length is 13 residues. Germline lookup yields CDR1 SNHLY and CDR2 FYNNEI. The ends were cut back, 4 bases at V and 7 bases at J, with 12 bases in the middle. CDR3: CASSVQDLYTQYF. The CDR3 region has the DNA TGTGCCAGCAGTGTCCAAGACTTGTATACGCAGTATTTT.

J is TRBJ2-5 and V is TRBV12-3 or TRBV12-4, with D perhaps matching TRBD2 (7 bases). V was trimmed by 2 bases and J by 1 base, leaving 14 bases between them. This CDR3 has 16 amino acids. CDR3: CASSLWWGGRQETQYF. The CDR3 region has the DNA TGTGCCAGCAGTTTATGGTGGGGGGGCCGCCAAGAGACCCAGTACTTC.

The rearrangement joins TRBV12-3 or TRBV12-4 to TRBJ2-3, with D unclear. V lost 6 bases to trimming and J lost 13 bases, with 17 bases between them. There are 12 residues in the CDR3. CDR3 sequence reads: CASSLRADMEYF. The CDR3 DNA reads as TGTGCCAGCAGCCTCCGTGCAGATATGGAGTATTTT.

This clonotype came up a few times. This chain links TRBV11-2 with TRBJ2-5; TRBD2 agrees at 9 bases. The ends lost 3 bases at V and 2 bases at J; junction bases unmatched: 7. The CDR3 is made up of 16 amino acids. Germline CDR1 is SGHAT and CDR2 is FQNNGV. The CDR3 bases are TGTGCCAGCAGCTTCAGGCTAGCGGGGTGGCAAGAGACCCAGTACTTC. Encoded protein: CASSFRLAGWQETQYF.

The chain is built from TRBV6-1 and TRBJ1-5, with D possibly being TRBD1 (5 bases). Germline V lookup: CDR1 MNHNS, CDR2 SASEGT. This CDR3 comprises 18 residues. Trimming cost V 4 bases and J 3 bases, with 22 bases left between them. CDR3 sequence (DNA): TGTGCCAGCAGTGCCCGAGGTGGGACCCTTGAAGCCAATCAGCCCCAGCATTTT. Amino acids: CASSARGGTLEANQPQHF.

The V and J genes are TRBV15 and TRBJ2-2; no definite D call. The CDR3 is made up of 16 amino acids. V gave up 0 bases and J gave up 2 bases, with 10 bases separating them. Germline V gene lookup returns CDR1 LNHNV and CDR2 YYDKDF (reference sequence). The CDR3 protein is CATSRDNGPNTGELFF. CDR3 sequence (DNA): TGTGCCACCAGCAGAGATAACGGGCCCAACACCGGGGAGCTGTTTTTT. Drawing the rest from reference TRBV15 and TRBJ2-2, the complete variable domain is DAMVIQNPRYQVTQFGKPVTLSCSQTLNHNVMYWYQQKSSQAPKLLFHYYDKDFNNEADTPDNFQSRRPNTSFCFLDIRSPGLGDTAMYLCATSRDNGPNTGELFFGEGSRLTVL.

This clonotype has just one count. The V gene is TRBV20-1, the J gene TRBJ2-3, with a tentative D call TRBD1 (6 bases). Trimming took 1 base from V and 3 from J, leaving 8 bases between them. The V gene's germline CDR1 is DFQATT and CDR2 SNEGSKA (reference sequence). There are 13 residues in the CDR3. The CDR3 region has the DNA TGCAGTGCTAGAGCCAGGGGAACAGATACGCAGTATTTT. It translates to CSARARGTDTQYF.

V usage is TRBV12-3 or TRBV12-4 and J usage is TRBJ1-1; D gene ambiguous. This CDR3 comprises 13 residues. V lost 1 base and J 8 bases, leaving 11 bases between the germline ends. The CDR3 region has the DNA TGTGCCAGCAGTTTAGTTGGGCGGTTGGAAGCTTTCTTT. It encodes CASSLVGRLEAFF.

This sequence joins TRBV29-1 and TRBJ2-7; the match to TRBD2 covers 9 bases. V was clipped by 3 bases and J by 2 bases; unmatched bases: 5. This CDR3 has 14 amino acids. The V gene's germline CDR1 is SQVTM and CDR2 ANQGSEA. The CDR3 spells CSVDRGLATYEQYF. The CDR3 bases are TGCAGCGTTGATCGCGGACTAGCGACCTACGAGCAGTACTTC.

The rearrangement joins TRBV12-3 or TRBV12-4 to TRBJ2-5; D gene ambiguous. Trimming removed 2 bases at V and 11 bases at J, with 12 bases between. This CDR3 contains 12 residues. CDR3 coding DNA: TGTGCCAGCAGTTTATCTCGTTTTGAGCAGTACTTC. Amino acids: CASSLSRFEQYF.

This chain connects TRBV28 to TRBJ1-4; D might be TRBD1 (5 bases). From germline, CDR1 is MDHEN and CDR2 SYDVKM. The CDR3 is 14 residues long. Trimming shortened V by 8 bases and J by 2 bases, and 12 bases separated the two germline ends. The CDR3 nucleotides are TGTGCCAGCGGAATCGGGGGTACTAATGAAAAACTGTTTTTT. Translation: CASGIGGTNEKLFF.

This clonotype was observed a handful of times. The CDR3 coding sequence is TGCAGTGCTAGAGTCTGGGCCAGGGGGCTGGACACTGAAGCTTTCTTT. Translated: CSARVWARGLDTEAFF. The chain joins TRBV20-1 to TRBJ1-1, with 8 bases lining up with TRBD1. The V gene's germline CDR1 is DFQATT and CDR2 SNEGSKA (reference sequence). The trim removed 1 base at V and 3 bases at J, leaving 10 bases unmatched. The CDR3 totals 16 residues.

The chain recombines TRBV5-8 with TRBJ1-2; D not resolved. With 4 bases removed from V and 2 bases from J, the gap between germline ends came to 18 bases. This CDR3 is built from 16 residues. Germline V gene data show CDR1 as SGHTS and CDR2 as YDEGEE. The CDR3 spells CASSTSSVRWNYGYTF. In DNA, the CDR3 is TGTGCCAGCAGCACCTCCTCTGTCAGATGGAACTATGGCTACACCTTC.

This clonotype was seen once. The rearrangement joins TRBV20-1 to TRBJ1-2; D possibly corresponds to TRBD1 (6 bases). Trimming shortened V by 1 base and J by 4 bases, and 16 bases separated the two germline ends. This CDR3 is 15 amino acids long. The germline CDR1 and CDR2 sequences are DFQATT and SNEGSKA (reference sequence). Written as DNA, the CDR3 is TGCAGTGCTAGAGCAGGGGCAGGGCAGTCCTATGGCTACACCTTC. Amino acid sequence: CSARAGAGQSYGYTF.

This chain uses TRBV10-2 with TRBJ1-2; TRBD1 might be the D (6 bases). V lost 4 bases, J lost 6 bases, and 12 bases lay in between. This CDR3 has 13 residues. Germline V gene data show CDR1 as WSHSY and CDR2 as SAAADI. Here the CDR3 reads CASSVSGVNGYTF. The CDR3 DNA follows: TGCGCCAGCAGTGTCTCAGGGGTGAATGGCTACACCTTC.

The gene calls are TRBV7-9 and TRBJ2-7; no reliable D call. The better agreement between TRBJ2-5 and the DNA end casts doubt on the J call. The CDR3 covers 15 residues. Germline values: CDR1 SEHNR, CDR2 FQNEAQ (reference sequence). CDR3 nucleotides: TGTGCCAGCAGCTTAGGCCGGCAGGTCGGGGAGACCCAGTACTTC. Residues: CASSLGRQVGETQYF.